Each of the 8 T cell receptor beta chains below was sequenced from the same sample in a study of blood T cell repertoires in COVID-19. Profiled with immunoSEQ multiplex PCR; TCRdb holds only in-frame clones, not every one. The repertoire holds about 220,000 clones, with about 85% as singletons. Sequenced sample: PBMCs or T cells enriched from blood (not recorded which). The receptors were sampled from a woman aged 30 to 39 who had recovered from COVID-19.

This clone occurred once. J is TRBJ2-3 and V is TRBV6-2 or TRBV6-3; 10 nucleotides line up with TRBD2. The CDR3 spans 19 residues. The junction had 13 bases not matched to a gene; V was cut back by 2 bases and J by 2 bases. Germline V CDR1 and CDR2: MNHEY, SVGEGT. For the CDR3, the DNA is TGTGCCAGCAGTTACCCCCAACTTAGCGGGGGGCCTACCACAGATACGCAGTATTTT. This gives the protein CASSYPQLSGGPTTDTQYF.

In its sample, this clone was seen once. This chain connects TRBV12-5 to TRBJ1-2; a possible D gene is TRBD1 (6 bases). Trimming took 3 bases from V and 5 from J, leaving 16 bases between them. CDR1 is LGHNT, CDR2 FRNRAP, per germline. The CDR3 sequence is 15 residues long. The CDR3 reads CASGFAGGRRYGYTF. In nucleotides, the CDR3 is TGTGCTAGTGGTTTTGCCGGGGGGCGCAGATATGGCTACACCTTC.

The chain joins TRBV19 to TRBJ1-5; tentatively, D is TRBD1 (6 bases). V shed 7 bases and J shed 5 bases, with 9 bases lying between them. Germline V gene sequence: CDR1 LNHDA, CDR2 SQIVND (reference sequence). CDR3 length equals 12 residues. The CDR3 DNA reads as TGTGCCAGTAACCAGGGGCATCAGCCCCAGCATTTT. It codes for CASNQGHQPQHF.

The V and J genes are TRBV20-1 and TRBJ1-2; D gene ambiguous. The germline V gene has CDR1 DFQATT and CDR2 SNEGSKA (reference sequence). This CDR3 has 9 residues. The ends were cut back, 3 bases at V and 7 bases at J, with 3 bases in the middle. The CDR3 loop reads CSARSGYTF. The CDR3 bases are TGCAGTGCTAGGAGTGGCTACACCTTC.

The V and J genes are TRBV5-6 and TRBJ2-7; D possibly corresponds to TRBD1 (5 bases). Trimming cost V 0 bases and J 3 bases, with 13 bases left between them. From germline, CDR1 is SGHDT and CDR2 YYEEEE. This CDR3 comprises 15 residues. CDR3 amino acids: CASSLAARRDYEQYF. As DNA, the CDR3 is TGTGCCAGCAGCTTGGCCGCACGCAGGGACTACGAGCAGTACTTC.

This chain uses TRBV6-5 with TRBJ1-3, with D maybe TRBD1 (6 bases). The CDR3 consists of 16 residues. Trimming left V 0 bases short and J 0 bases short, with 9 bases between. The germline CDR1 and CDR2 sequences are MNHEY and SVGAGI. The DNA of the CDR3 is TGTGCCAGCAGTTACTCGCTACAGGGCTCTGGAAACACCATATATTTT. Translating it yields CASSYSLQGSGNTIYF.

The chain recombines TRBV5-3 with TRBJ1-5; TRBD1 aligns across 7 bases. TRBV5-3 is placed among ORFs of uncertain function. Trimming removed 5 bases from V and 2 bases from J; junction bases left unmatched: 10. The CDR3 loop spans 16 amino acids. This CDR3 reads CARRRDSPFRNQPQHF. CDR3 bases: TGTGCCAGAAGGAGGGACAGCCCATTCCGCAATCAGCCCCAGCATTTT.

The chain combines TRBV2 with TRBJ1-2, with TRBD1 identical over 7 bases. V was clipped by 7 bases and J by 4 bases; unmatched bases: 9. Germline V lookup: CDR1 SNHLY, CDR2 FYNNEI. This CDR3 is built from 14 residues. CDR3 in DNA: TGTGCCAGCAAGAATTGGGACAGTCTCTATGGCTACACCTTC. Translation: CASKNWDSLYGYTF. Looking up the rest from reference TRBV2 and TRBJ1-2 gives the full variable domain: EPEVTQTPSHQVTQMGQEVILRCVPISNHLYFYWYRQILGQKVEFLVSFYNNEISEKSEIFDDQFSVERPDGSNFTLKIRSTKLEDSAMYFCASKNWDSLYGYTFGSGTRLTVV.